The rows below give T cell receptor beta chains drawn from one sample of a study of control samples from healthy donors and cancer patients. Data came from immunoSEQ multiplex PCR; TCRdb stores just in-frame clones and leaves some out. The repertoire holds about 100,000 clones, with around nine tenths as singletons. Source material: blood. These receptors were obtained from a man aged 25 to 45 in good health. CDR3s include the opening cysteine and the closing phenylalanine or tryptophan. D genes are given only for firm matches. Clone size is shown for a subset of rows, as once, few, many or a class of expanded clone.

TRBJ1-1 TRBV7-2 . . CASSRLWGTEAFF TGTGCCAGCAGCCGTTTGTGGGGCACTGAAGCTTTCTTT
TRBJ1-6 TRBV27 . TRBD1 CASSSRTGPVLHSPLHF TGTGCCAGCAGTTCAAGGACAGGCCCTGTCCTCCATTCACCCCTCCACTTT
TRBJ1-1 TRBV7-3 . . CASSSQRGRNTEAFF TGTGCCAGCAGCTCACAGAGGGGCAGAAACACTGAAGCTTTCTTT
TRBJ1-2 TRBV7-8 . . CAGSLVSSPGGYGYTF TGTGCCGGCAGCCTAGTAAGCTCGCCCGGTGGCTATGGCTACACCTTC
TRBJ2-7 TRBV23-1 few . CASSHCRDIISYEQYF TGCGCCAGCAGTCACTGCCGGGACATAATCTCCTACGAGCAGTACTTC
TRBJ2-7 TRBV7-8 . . CASSPRDSSSYEQYF TGTGCCAGCAGCCCCAGGGACTCTAGCTCCTACGAGCAGTACTTC
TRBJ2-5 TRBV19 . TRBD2 CASSIDAGGRETQYF TGTGCCAGTAGTATTGACGCGGGGGGCAGGGAGACCCAGTACTTC
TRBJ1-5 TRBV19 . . CATTRRGEPGRGQPQHF TGTGCCACCACTCGGAGAGGGGAGCCGGGTAGAGGTCAGCCCCAGCATTTT
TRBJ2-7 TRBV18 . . CASSPGRVSSYEQYF TGTGCCAGCTCACCAGGGCGGGTGAGCTCCTACGAGCAGTACTTC
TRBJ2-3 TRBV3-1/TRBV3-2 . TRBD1 CASSARDRHTDTQYF TGTGCCAGCAGCGCCCGGGACAGACACACAGATACGCAGTATTTT
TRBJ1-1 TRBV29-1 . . CSVWGVNTEAFF TGCAGCGTTTGGGGCGTGAACACTGAAGCTTTCTTT
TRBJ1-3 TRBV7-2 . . CASSSDSHSGNTIYF TGTGCCAGCAGCTCGGACAGTCACTCTGGAAACACCATATATTTT
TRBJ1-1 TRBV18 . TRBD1 CASSLTGERTEAFF TGTGCCAGCTCACTGACAGGGGAGCGGACTGAAGCTTTCTTT
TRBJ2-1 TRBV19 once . CASSMSGLQYNEQFF TGTGCCAGTAGTATGAGCGGTTTACAATACAATGAGCAGTTCTTC
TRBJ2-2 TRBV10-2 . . CASSESSSTYTGELFF TGCGCCAGCAGTGAGTCTAGCTCCACTTACACCGGGGAGCTGTTTTTT
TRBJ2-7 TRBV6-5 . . CASRRTSSYEQYF TGTGCCAGCAGAAGAACTAGCTCCTACGAGCAGTACTTC
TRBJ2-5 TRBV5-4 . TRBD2 CASSSASGTQETQYF TGTGCCAGCAGCTCGGCGAGCGGGACCCAAGAGACCCAGTACTTC
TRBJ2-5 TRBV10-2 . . CASRRAGETQYF TGCGCCAGCAGACGAGCTGGAGAGACCCAGTACTTC
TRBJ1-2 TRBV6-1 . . CASSELNFYGYTF TGTGCCAGCAGTGAACTAAATTTCTATGGCTACACCTTC
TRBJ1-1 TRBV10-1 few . CASSESRGPNTEAFF TGCGCCAGCAGTGAGTCCAGGGGACCGAACACTGAAGCTTTCTTT
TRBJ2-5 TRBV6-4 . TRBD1 CASSEGTGGETQYF TGTGCCAGCAGTGAGGGGACAGGGGGAGAGACCCAGTACTTC
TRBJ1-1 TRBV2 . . CASRPDNWENTEAFF TGTGCCAGCAGGCCGGACAATTGGGAGAACACTGAAGCTTTCTTT
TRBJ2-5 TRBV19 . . CASSNAVEETQYF TGTGCCAGTAGTAACGCGGTCGAAGAGACCCAGTACTTC
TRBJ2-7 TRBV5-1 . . CASSFDWTSYEQYF TGCGCCAGCAGCTTCGACTGGACGTCCTACGAGCAGTACTTC
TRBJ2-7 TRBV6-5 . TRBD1 CASRTGGEQYF TGTGCCAGCAGGACAGGGGGCGAGCAGTACTTC
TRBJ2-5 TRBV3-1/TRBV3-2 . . CASSQLGGSSQYF TGTGCCAGCAGCCAACTCGGGGGCTCATCCCAGTACTTC
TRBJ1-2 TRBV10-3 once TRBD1 CAISGETGGGRGYTF TGTGCCATCAGTGGGGAGACAGGGGGCGGTCGAGGCTACACCTTC
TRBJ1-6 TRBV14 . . CASSRDGQIYNSPLHF TGTGCCAGCAGCCGGGACGGTCAGATTTATAATTCACCCCTCCACTTT
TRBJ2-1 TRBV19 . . CASSDTGNRGQFF TGTGCCAGTAGTGATACAGGGAATCGCGGGCAGTTCTTC
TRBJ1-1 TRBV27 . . CASSPGGSENTEAFF TGTGCCAGCAGTCCCGGGGGGAGCGAGAACACTGAAGCTTTCTTT
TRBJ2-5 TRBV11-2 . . CASSPVSYQETQYF TGTGCCAGCAGCCCCGTGTCGTACCAAGAGACCCAGTACTTC
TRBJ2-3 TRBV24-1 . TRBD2 CATSDSLPGTSGPPDTQYF TGTGCCACCAGTGACTCACTCCCCGGGACTAGCGGGCCCCCAGATACGCAGTATTTT
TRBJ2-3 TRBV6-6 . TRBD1 CASSYAPGQGRDTQYF TGTGCCAGCAGTTACGCCCCTGGACAGGGTAGGGATACGCAGTATTTT
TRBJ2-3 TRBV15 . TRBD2 CATSRGTSGKDTQYF TGTGCCACCAGCAGGGGGACTAGCGGGAAAGATACGCAGTATTTT
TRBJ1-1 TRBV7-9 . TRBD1 CASSLPGTGRTEAFF TGTGCCAGCAGCTTGCCCGGGACAGGGCGCACTGAAGCTTTCTTT
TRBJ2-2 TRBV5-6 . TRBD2 CASSFGSSGGSNTGELFF TGTGCCAGCAGCTTCGGGAGTAGCGGGGGATCGAACACCGGGGAGCTGTTTTTT
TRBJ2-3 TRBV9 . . CASSVSPTDTDTQYF TGTGCCAGCAGCGTATCCCCCACCGACACAGATACGCAGTATTTT
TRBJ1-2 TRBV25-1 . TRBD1 CASGNRGYGYTF TGTGCCAGCGGTAACAGGGGATATGGCTACACCTTC
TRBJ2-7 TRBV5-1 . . CASSFNARGTYEQYF TGCGCCAGCAGCTTTAACGCCAGGGGCACCTACGAGCAGTACTTC
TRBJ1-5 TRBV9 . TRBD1 CASSASPGGNQPQHF TGTGCCAGCAGCGCGTCTCCAGGGGGAAATCAGCCCCAGCATTTT
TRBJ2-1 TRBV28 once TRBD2 CASSSSGRNYNEQFF TGTGCCAGCAGTTCTAGCGGGAGGAACTACAATGAGCAGTTCTTC
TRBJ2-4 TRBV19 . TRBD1 CASSMRQGQNIQYF TGTGCCAGTAGTATGCGACAGGGCCAAAACATTCAGTACTTC
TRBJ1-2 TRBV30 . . CAWSHNPGADGYTF TGTGCCTGGAGTCATAATCCAGGGGCGGATGGCTACACCTTC
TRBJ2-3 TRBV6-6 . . CASSLGAGREHSTQYF TGTGCCAGCAGCCTCGGGGCGGGCAGGGAACATAGTACGCAGTATTTT
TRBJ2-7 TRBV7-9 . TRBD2 CASSLELAGEYEQYF TGTGCCAGCAGCTTAGAACTAGCGGGAGAATATGAGCAGTACTTC
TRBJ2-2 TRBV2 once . CASRETGHTGELFF TGTGCCAGCAGAGAGACAGGTCACACCGGGGAGCTGTTTTTT
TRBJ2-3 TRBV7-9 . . CASNENWGAGDTQYF TGTGCCAGCAACGAAAATTGGGGGGCCGGAGATACGCAGTATTTT
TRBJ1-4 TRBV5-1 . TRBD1 CASSLGGGAGEKLFF TGCGCCAGCAGCTTGGGAGGGGGCGCCGGTGAAAAACTGTTTTTT
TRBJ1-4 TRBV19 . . CASSERGTEKLFF TGTGCCAGTAGTGAGAGGGGAACTGAAAAACTGTTTTTT